The TCR beta chain under discussion was sequenced for a study of blood T cell repertoires in COVID-19. Study overall: Acute and convalescent COVID-19 samples came from the United States, Italy and Spain. Sample material is recorded as cDNA or gDNA derived from T cells, B-cell-depleted T cells, or PBMCs.

Germline loops: CDR1 MNHEY, CDR2 SVGAGI. The CDR3 has 14 residues. V dropped 7 bases and J dropped 2 bases, with 12 bases sitting between them. Methods used by the authors: Quantification of nucleated cells was approximated via reference gene primer amplification. Produced via immunoSEQ multiplex PCR; TCRdb's table is partial and in-frame only. The DNA was the basis for D and trimming; V, J and clone size are from that table. The table lists about 270,000 clones, 82% of them singletons. The chain couples TRBV6-5 to TRBJ2-1; D remains unclear. Sequenced material: peripheral blood. The receptor was isolated from a woman in her late teens or twenties with acute or convalescent COVID-19. CDR3: CASKLDETYNEQFF. The DNA for the CDR3 is TGTGCCAGCAAGCTCGATGAAACCTACAATGAGCAGTTCTTC.